A selection of T cell receptor beta chains follows, all from one sample in a study of spatial heterogeneity in lung cancer. TCRdb re-derived calls from the 5' RACE reads in MiXCR, one entry per CDR3 protein. Of more than 80,000 distinct CDR3 sequences detected, about an eighth appear once; the ten largest clones hold 35% to 45%. The starting material was PBMCs, obtained at surgery. These receptors were collected from a male donor with early-stage non-small cell lung cancer. The CDR3 runs from the conserved cysteine through the conserved F or W. A D gene is named only where the DNA matches it firmly.

V gene	J gene	D gene	CDR3 protein
TRBV28	TRBJ1-2	TRBD1	CASRTGGGNYGYTF
TRBV6-1	TRBJ1-5	-	CASSEVGGLQNQPQHF
TRBV10-3	TRBJ2-5	-	CAISERQETQYF
TRBV20-1	TRBJ2-7	-	CSATPRQSYEQYF
TRBV7-9	TRBJ2-2	TRBD1	CASSFLTGETGELFF
TRBV7-2	TRBJ1-2	-	CASSPASAGGNYGYTF
TRBV3-1	TRBJ2-5	-	CASSPLCQGPMRKETQYF
TRBV27	TRBJ2-7	TRBD2	CASSYLAGKNEQYF
TRBV6-5	TRBJ1-1	-	CASRRYREAYTEAFF
TRBV6-6	TRBJ2-5	TRBD2	CASSPPGGQETQYF
TRBV9	TRBJ2-5	TRBD1	CASSVRDREETQYF
TRBV5-1	TRBJ1-4	TRBD1	CASSLEDREHEKLFF